This record covers a single TCR beta chain. The record originates from a study of T cell responses to AZD1222 COVID-19 vaccine. The method was immunoSEQ multiplex PCR; TCRdb's version includes in-frame clones alone and lacks a portion of them. The data contain approximately 210,000 clones, approximately 93% of them seen just once; the ten biggest clones take up nearly 3.5%. This sequence originates from an adult who received the AZD1222 COVID-19 vaccine. Sample: peripheral blood, taken 28 days after the second AZD1222 dose.

The CDR3, as DNA: TGTGCCAGTAGCACACCTCAGGGAAACCGCTACGAGCAGTACTTC. Protein product: CASSTPQGNRYEQYF. The chain joins TRBV19 to TRBJ2-7, with D maybe TRBD1 (5 bases). This CDR3 is built from 15 residues. CDR1 and CDR2 (germline): LNHDA, SQIVND (reference sequence). Trimming left V 6 bases short and J 3 bases short, with 18 bases between.